What follows are 30 T cell receptor beta chains derived from one specimen sequenced in a study of blood T cell repertoires in COVID-19 (TCRdb year 2020). Receptor libraries were prepared by the immunoSEQ multiplex PCR assay. Entries here come from immuneACCESS through TCRdb and include only in-frame sequences with V and J called. Some clones fail to appear in such tables; in the studies checked, an unresolved V gene covers under half of the shortfall, and the cause of the remainder is unknown. The table for this sample lists fewer than 120,000 clones; 87% of them were counted only once. The ten most abundant clones make up roughly 4.9% of the sample. Sequencing was carried out using peripheral blood. These receptors were collected from a human donor in a cohort sampled during active COVID-19.

This clone was counted many times. This chain joins TRBV5-6 and TRBJ2-1; 11 bases map to TRBD2. CDR1 is SGHDT and CDR2 is YYEEEE in the germline V gene. The V gene end was trimmed by 4 bases and the J gene end by 8 bases; junction bases not matched to a gene: 8. CDR3 length: 15 amino acids. CDR3 nucleotide sequence: TGTGCCAGCAGCACCGGGACTAGCGGCGGGGATGAGCAGTTCTTC. It translates to CASSTGTSGGDEQFF.

The V and J genes are TRBV6-6 and TRBJ2-1; 12 bases are shared with TRBD2. Per the germline V gene, CDR1 is MNHNY and CDR2 is SVGAGI (reference sequence). The V gene end was trimmed by 6 bases and the J gene end by 7 bases; junction bases not matched to a gene: 7. The CDR3 sequence is 15 residues long. This CDR3 reads CASRPRTSGVNEQFF. Here the CDR3 DNA reads TGTGCCAGCAGGCCACGGACTAGCGGGGTTAATGAGCAGTTCTTC.

The chain uses TRBV5-4 and TRBJ1-4; the match to TRBD1 covers 10 bases. V lost 4 bases and J lost 4; bases outside the gene matches: 4. CDR1 SGHNT and CDR2 YYREEE come from the germline V gene (reference sequence). The CDR3 contains 15 residues. The CDR3 region is CASSPRTGGNEKLFF. CDR3 DNA: TGTGCCAGCAGCCCGCGGACAGGGGGTAATGAAAAACTGTTTTTT.

This chain joins TRBV13 and TRBJ2-7, with D hard to call. CDR3 length equals 15 residues. Germline V gene data show CDR1 as PRHDT and CDR2 as FYEKMQ (reference sequence). V was pared by 1 base and J by 4 bases, with 14 bases between. The CDR3 is CASSLAQISPYEQYF. The CDR3 DNA reads as TGTGCCAGCAGCTTAGCACAGATATCTCCTTACGAGCAGTACTTC.

The chain uses TRBV5-8 and TRBJ2-3; no definite D call. The V end lost 0 bases, the J end lost 0 bases, and 8 bases lay between the germline ends. The CDR3 runs 15 residues. The germline V gene has CDR1 SGHTS and CDR2 YDEGEE. The CDR3 region has the DNA TGTGCCAGCAGCTTGGATCCCCTAAGCACAGATACGCAGTATTTT. Translation gives CASSLDPLSTDTQYF.

The rearrangement joins TRBV7-3 to TRBJ2-1; TRBD2 is a possible D gene (6 bases). The CDR3 consists of 16 residues. From germline, CDR1 is SGHTA and CDR2 FQGTGA. V was cut by 0 bases and J by 7 bases, with 16 bases left in between. The CDR3 sequence is CASSLTVEGFRNEQFF. CDR3 nucleotide sequence: TGTGCCAGCAGCTTAACGGTGGAGGGATTTAGGAATGAGCAGTTCTTC.

This rearrangement joins TRBV10-3 to TRBJ2-7; 8 bases agree with TRBD1. The V gene end was trimmed by 6 bases and the J gene end by 6 bases; junction bases not matched to a gene: 4. This CDR3 has 12 amino acids. CDR1 is ENHRY and CDR2 is SYGVKD in the germline V gene. CDR3 in amino acids: CAIRTGETEQYF. For the CDR3, the DNA is TGTGCCATCAGGACAGGGGAGACCGAGCAGTACTTC.

The chain joins TRBV10-3 to TRBJ1-1, with a possible D match to TRBD1 (6 bases). There are 15 residues in the CDR3. The V gene's germline CDR1 is ENHRY and CDR2 SYGVKD. V was trimmed by 3 bases and J by 4 bases, leaving 15 bases between them. DNA for the CDR3: TGTGCCATCAGTGACCTCAGGGGAATGAGCACTGAAGCTTTCTTT. Amino acid sequence: CAISDLRGMSTEAFF.

This rearrangement joins TRBV3-1 (or the pseudogene TRBV3-2) to TRBJ2-7, with 12 bases fitting TRBD1. Germline V CDR1 and CDR2: LGHDT, YNNKEL (reference sequence). The CDR3 spans 17 residues. Unmatched junction bases numbered 8, after V lost 1 base and J lost 4 bases. The CDR3 reads CASSQVGTGGVGYEQYF. In DNA form, the CDR3 reads TGTGCCAGCAGCCAAGTAGGGACAGGGGGCGTTGGTTACGAGCAGTACTTC.

The CDR3 is CASSPQSPRNQPQHF. The CDR3 region has the DNA TGTGCCAGCTCACCCCAGTCGCCCCGCAATCAGCCCCAGCATTTT. The rearrangement uses TRBV18 and TRBJ1-5; D unresolved. Germline V gene lookup returns CDR1 KGHSH and CDR2 LQKENI. There are 15 residues in the CDR3. V was trimmed by 3 bases and J by 2 bases, leaving 11 bases between them.

V gene TRBV29-1 combines with J gene TRBJ1-4; the D is unclear. The CDR3 loop spans 13 amino acids. Looked up from germline, CDR1 is SQVTM and CDR2 is ANQGSEA. DNA of the CDR3: TGCGGTGGGGTTGGAGGTTCGCCCTCCCAACTGTTTTTT. Translated: CGGVGGSPSQLFF.

V gene TRBV11-2 combines with J gene TRBJ1-1; tentatively, D is TRBD1 (5 bases). CDR1 is SGHAT and CDR2 is FQNNGV in the germline V gene. V was trimmed by 0 bases and J by 10 bases, leaving 15 bases between them. The CDR3 sequence is 14 residues long. The CDR3 DNA reads as TGTGCCAGCAGCTTAGAAACGGGGGTGCGAACAGCTTTCTTT. Protein: CASSLETGVRTAFF.

V is TRBV7-3 and J is TRBJ2-1; 8 bases agree with TRBD2. There are 17 residues in the CDR3. CDR1 is SGHTA, CDR2 FQGTGA, per germline. The V segment lost 1 base and the J segment 3 bases; nucleotides outside the gene matches: 8. CDR3 DNA: TGTGCCAGCAGCTTAATGTCAGCGGGAGCCTTCTACAATGAGCAGTTCTTC. It encodes CASSLMSAGAFYNEQFF.

The chain couples TRBV7-8 to TRBJ1-1; D call uncertain. V was clipped by 1 base and J by 7 bases, with 10 bases between them. The CDR3 extends over 13 amino acids. Germline V gives CDR1 SGHVS, CDR2 FQNEAQ. The CDR3 DNA follows: TGTGCCAGCAGCTTAGGGAACCGCGGTGAAGCTTTCTTT. It translates to CASSLGNRGEAFF.

J is TRBJ2-5 and V is TRBV27; D might be TRBD2 (5 bases). In germline, CDR1 is MNHEY, CDR2 SMNVEV (reference sequence). This CDR3 has 13 residues. Trimming stripped 4 bases from V and 5 bases from J, with 11 bases between. The CDR3 sequence: CASSYASGETQYF. The CDR3 bases are TGTGCCAGCAGTTACGCCTCGGGGGAGACCCAGTACTTC.

V usage is TRBV4-1 and J usage is TRBJ2-3, with TRBD2 identical over 8 bases. This CDR3 contains 16 residues. CDR1 is MGHRA and CDR2 is YSYEKL in the germline V gene. Trimming cost V 3 bases and J 2 bases; bases outside gene matches: 7. The CDR3 DNA follows: TGCGCCAGCAGCCAGAAAAGGACTAGCCCCACAGATACGCAGTATTTT. This gives the protein CASSQKRTSPTDTQYF.

This clone was counted between two and nine times. Other DNA sequences in this sample translate to the same CDR3. The genes are TRBV7-2 and TRBJ1-1; D uncertain. The CDR3 extends over 15 amino acids. The V end was cut by 1 base, the J end by 4 bases, with 13 bases between. The germline CDR1 and CDR2 sequences are SGHTA and FQGNSA. CDR3 amino acids: CASSLGRGVGTEAFF. The CDR3, as DNA: TGTGCCAGCAGCTTAGGTCGGGGAGTAGGCACTGAAGCTTTCTTT.

As regards this clone: Its ends do not fully match the called genes, so a read error is possible. This chain uses TRBV7-7 with TRBJ2-1, with 9 nucleotides matching TRBD1. CDR3 size: 15 residues. CDR1 and CDR2 from the germline V gene are SSHAT and FNYEAQ (reference sequence). CDR3 nucleotide sequence: TGTGCTAGCAGCCAAACAGGGGGCCCCTACAATGAGCAGTTCTTC. It is translated as CASSQTGGPYNEQFF.

The chain uses TRBV5-4 and TRBJ2-2; TRBD2 aligns across 10 bases. The CDR3 extends over 16 amino acids. The trim removed 4 bases at V and 0 bases at J, leaving 3 bases unmatched. Germline V gene data show CDR1 as SGHNT and CDR2 as YYREEE (reference sequence). CDR3 nucleotide sequence: TGTGCCAGCAGCAGAGGGACTAGCGCGAACACCGGGGAGCTGTTTTTT. Its protein product is CASSRGTSANTGELFF. The complete variable domain, with remaining parts taken from reference TRBV5-4 and TRBJ2-2, reads ETGVTQSPTHLIKTRGQQVTLRCSSQSGHNTVSWYQQALGQGPQFIFQYYREEENGRGNFPPRFSGLQFPNYSSELNVNALELDDSALYLCASSRGTSANTGELFFGEGSRLTVL.

The V gene is TRBV15, the J gene TRBJ2-7, with 8 bases identical to TRBD1. Looked up from germline, CDR1 is LNHNV and CDR2 is YYDKDF (reference sequence). J was trimmed by 3 bases and V by 5 bases; bases with no gene match: 12. This CDR3 contains 16 residues. The DNA of the CDR3 is TGTGCCACCAGCGGCGAGACAGGGGCCCTGGGCTACGAGCAGTACTTC. This sequence encodes CATSGETGALGYEQYF.

This clone was seen a handful of times. The V call is TRBV7-9, the J call TRBJ2-7, with D possibly being TRBD2 (6 bases). V was trimmed by 3 bases and J by 2 bases, leaving 8 bases between them. CDR3 length equals 13 residues. Per germline, CDR1 SEHNR and CDR2 FQNEAQ (reference sequence). The CDR3 reads CASSFAGTYEQYF. For the CDR3, the DNA is TGTGCCAGCAGCTTTGCGGGGACCTACGAGCAGTACTTC.

The genes are TRBV6-2 or TRBV6-3 and TRBJ1-5; TRBD1 matches 7 bases. Germline V lookup: CDR1 MNHEY, CDR2 SVGEGT. V shed 6 bases, J shed 4 bases, and the junction held 12 bases outside the gene matches. The CDR3 extends over 16 amino acids. CDR3 in DNA: TGTGCCAGCAGCACCAGACAGGGTATAGGAAATCAGCCCCAGCATTTT. Protein product: CASSTRQGIGNQPQHF.

The chain joins TRBV2 to TRBJ1-2; TRBD1 agrees at 8 bases. Germline V lookup: CDR1 SNHLY, CDR2 FYNNEI. After removal of 7 bases from V and 8 bases from J, the junction contained 12 bases not matched to a gene. The CDR3 sequence is 14 residues long. Written as DNA, the CDR3 is TGTGCCAGCACCTACGAGACAGGGGCGGGAGGCTACACCTTC. It translates to CASTYETGAGGYTF.

The chain carries TRBV5-1 and TRBJ2-7; perhaps TRBD1 as D (6 bases). V lost 2 bases to trimming and J lost 2 bases, with 8 bases between them. CDR3 length: 13 residues. Germline V gene sequence: CDR1 SGHRS, CDR2 YFSETQ. The CDR3: CASSFGQPYEQYF. The CDR3 DNA reads as TGCGCCAGCAGCTTCGGACAGCCCTACGAGCAGTACTTC.

This rearrangement joins TRBV30 to TRBJ2-6; no definite D call. V was cut by 4 bases and J by 0 bases, with 13 bases left in between. The CDR3 runs 16 residues. Germline CDR1 is GTSNPN and CDR2 is SVGIG (reference sequence). CDR3 loop: CAWNPSGSSGANVLTF. The CDR3 coding sequence is TGTGCCTGGAATCCCTCAGGTTCCTCTGGGGCCAACGTCCTGACTTTC.

The chain is built from TRBV9 and TRBJ1-5; the match to TRBD1 covers 9 bases. The CDR3 is 15 amino acids. Germline V gene sequence: CDR1 SGDLS, CDR2 YYNGEE. Unmatched junction bases numbered 1, after V lost 2 bases and J lost 1 base. CDR3 DNA: TGTGCCAGCAGCGTCGGACAGGGGAGCAATCAGCCCCAGCATTTT. This gives the protein CASSVGQGSNQPQHF. The full variable domain, its missing parts supplied by reference TRBV9 and TRBJ1-5, is DSGVTQTPKHLITATGQRVTLRCSPRSGDLSVYWYQQSLDQGLQFLIQYYNGEERAKGNILERFSAQQFPDLHSELNLSSLELGDSALYFCASSVGQGSNQPQHFGDGTRLSIL.

This rearrangement joins TRBV28 to TRBJ2-7, with TRBD1 matching over 9 bases. The V and J ends lost 5 bases and 5 bases, in that order; junction bases with no gene match: 16. Germline CDR1 and CDR2: MDHEN and SYDVKM. The CDR3 consists of 17 residues. The CDR3 DNA follows: TGTGCCAGCAGTAGTTGGGGACAGGGAAAGGTTTATCACGAGCAGTACTTC. This encodes CASSSWGQGKVYHEQYF.

The chain employs TRBV4-2 and TRBJ1-3; D is unclear. The V gene's germline CDR1 is LGHNA and CDR2 YNFKEQ. V was trimmed by 5 bases and J by 1 base, leaving 6 bases between them. The CDR3 runs to 13 residues. CDR3 nucleotide sequence: TGTGCCAGCAGCGCGGGGTCTGGAAACACCATATATTTT. Encoded protein: CASSAGSGNTIYF.

The CDR3 loop is CSASQAGGLSTGELFF. The DNA of the CDR3 is TGCAGTGCTAGTCAAGCGGGAGGGCTTAGCACCGGGGAGCTGTTTTTT. This chain joins TRBV20-1 and TRBJ2-2; 10 nucleotides line up with TRBD2. J gave up 4 bases and V 3 bases, and 8 bases lay outside the gene matches. CDR3 length: 16 amino acids. In germline, CDR1 is DFQATT, CDR2 SNEGSKA (reference sequence).

A word on this clone: Additional DNA sequences in this sample encode the identical CDR3. The V gene is TRBV5-1, the J gene TRBJ2-3; 11 nucleotides agree with TRBD2. The germline CDR1 and CDR2 sequences are SGHRS and YFSETQ. The CDR3 contains 15 residues. Trimming cost V 0 bases and J 4 bases; bases outside gene matches: 1. The CDR3 sequence is CASSLELAGADTQYF. As DNA, the CDR3 is TGCGCCAGCAGCTTGGAACTAGCGGGGGCAGATACGCAGTATTTT.